This entry describes one T cell receptor (beta chain). The sample comes from a study of blood T cell repertoires in COVID-19. Overall study: From the United States, Italy and Spain came samples of acute and convalescent COVID-19. PBMCs, B-cell-depleted T cells, or T cells were the source of the cDNA or gDNA that made up the material.

In the authors' methods: Reference gene primers were amplified, and this amplification served to estimate nucleated cell counts. Using immunoSEQ multiplex PCR, the repertoire was profiled, and TCRdb retains in-frame clones only, with some absent. D and trimming come from the DNA, and the V and J calls and clone size come from that table. The table has about 180,000 clones, about 85% seen once. A Seattle source enrolled patients during active infection and followed them longitudinally. With 2 bases clipped from V and 4 bases from J, the junction kept 7 bases outside the gene matches. Germline loops: CDR1 MNHEY, CDR2 SVGAGI. CDR3 length: 15 amino acids.

The receptor's source is a person aged 65 to 85 with COVID-19, enrolled during active disease. The genes are TRBV6-5 and TRBJ1-2; the match to TRBD1 covers 7 bases. Sequencing input: peripheral blood. CDR3 sequence reads: CASSYGRGGGYGYTF. CDR3 DNA: TGTGCCAGCAGTTACGGGCGAGGGGGCGGCTATGGCTACACCTTC.